This TCR beta chain was recorded in a study of Ad26.COV2.S vaccination and SARS-CoV-2 variants. Whole-study context: COV1001, an Ad26.COV2.S trial, supplied this vaccine-arm donor.

Turning to this clone: Its target is not known.

Broader study findings: Vaccinees displayed broader spike-specific TCR repertoires than placebo recipients.

The table came from immunoSEQ multiplex PCR; TCRdb's copy has only in-frame clones and leaves some out. The sample gives some 330,000 clones, under 90% of which show up once; 5.5% is in the top ten. The sample's treatment: about 20 received Ad26.COV2.S at low or high dose, single or two shots; five or six received placebo; per-sample allocation not given. Day 63 after the first injection of vaccine or placebo was the sampling time. Sequenced material: peripheral blood, taken in a trial of Ad26.COV2.S vaccine versus placebo. The origin of this receptor is a person aged 18 to 65 who received the Ad26.COV2.S COVID-19 vaccine or a placebo.

The CDR3 loop is CASSIPSGQPQHF. CDR3 nucleotides: TGTGCCAGTAGTATTCCCTCCGGACAGCCCCAGCATTTT. The V gene is TRBV19, the J gene TRBJ1-5; no firm D call. V was shortened by 3 bases and J by 7 bases, with 10 bases between the two germline ends. CDR1 is LNHDA, CDR2 SQIVND, per germline (reference sequence). The CDR3 sequence is 13 residues long.